The T cell receptor beta chain described here comes from a study of T cell responses to AZD1222 COVID-19 vaccine. J was trimmed by 5 bases and V by 1 base; bases with no gene match: 12. Germline loops: CDR1 MNHEY, CDR2 SVGEGT. CDR3 length equals 17 residues. Data came from immunoSEQ multiplex PCR; TCRdb stores just in-frame clones and leaves some out. The table records about 150,000 clones, around nine tenths of them present only once. The sample consisted of peripheral blood, taken on day 0 of AZD1222 vaccination. The chain links TRBV6-2 or TRBV6-3 to TRBJ2-5; 8 bases line up with TRBD1. The sequence derives from an adult in good health. The CDR3 here is CASSYLGTGSGLETQYF. CDR3 bases: TGTGCCAGCAGTTACTTGGGGACAGGATCAGGGCTGGAGACCCAGTACTTC.